This T cell receptor (beta chain) was found in a study of T cells in localized non-small cell lung cancer. Study findings and constraints: The highest T cell clonality was in uninvolved adjacent lung, above tumor. It remains possible that heterogeneity exists, since only one tumor region was sequenced. Appearance in adjacent lung was seen for a median around 60 of the top 100 tumor clones.

The CDR3 runs 15 residues. CDR1 SGHDN and CDR2 FVKESK come from the germline V gene. Trimming at V came to 2 bases and at J to 7 bases, leaving 9 bases not matched to a gene. The data were produced by immunoSEQ multiplex PCR, yet TCRdb's version contains in-frame clones alone and is incomplete. Of tens of thousands of clones listed, 70% to 80% are singletons. Comment on this clone: The antigen is unknown.

Source: PBMCs, taken before any cancer treatment. This rearrangement joins TRBV14 to TRBJ1-2; 8 bases are shared with TRBD1. The receptor comes from a woman aged 35 to 70 with stage II squamous cell lung carcinoma. The CDR3 DNA sequence: TGTGCCAGCAGCCAAAACCGACAGGGGCTCGGTGGCTACACCTTC. This gives the protein CASSQNRQGLGGYTF.